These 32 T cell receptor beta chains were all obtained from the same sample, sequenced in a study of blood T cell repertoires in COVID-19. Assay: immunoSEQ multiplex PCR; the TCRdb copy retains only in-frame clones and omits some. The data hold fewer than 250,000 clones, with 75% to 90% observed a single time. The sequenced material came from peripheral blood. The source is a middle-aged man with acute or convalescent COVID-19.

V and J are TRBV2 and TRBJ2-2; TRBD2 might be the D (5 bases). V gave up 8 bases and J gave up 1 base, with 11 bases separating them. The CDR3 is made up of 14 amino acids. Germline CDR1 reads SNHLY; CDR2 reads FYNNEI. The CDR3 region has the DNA TGTGCCAGCTCCCGGACTGGGAACACCGGGGAGCTGTTTTTT. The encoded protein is CASSRTGNTGELFF.

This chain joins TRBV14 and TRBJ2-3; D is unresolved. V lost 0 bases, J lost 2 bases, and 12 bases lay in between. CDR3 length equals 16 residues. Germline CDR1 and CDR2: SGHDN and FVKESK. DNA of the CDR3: TGTGCCAGCAGCCAAGAGGGTGGGCTCCCCACAGATACGCAGTATTTT. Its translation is CASSQEGGLPTDTQYF.

CDR3 region: CASSPNTGLNEKLFF. Written as DNA, the CDR3 is TGTGCCAGCAGCCCCAACACAGGGTTAAACGAAAAACTGTTTTTT. This sequence joins TRBV9 and TRBJ1-4; the D gene is possibly TRBD1 (6 bases). This CDR3 spans 15 amino acids. Per the germline V gene, CDR1 is SGDLS and CDR2 is YYNGEE. Trimming removed 4 bases at V and 8 bases at J, with 18 bases between.

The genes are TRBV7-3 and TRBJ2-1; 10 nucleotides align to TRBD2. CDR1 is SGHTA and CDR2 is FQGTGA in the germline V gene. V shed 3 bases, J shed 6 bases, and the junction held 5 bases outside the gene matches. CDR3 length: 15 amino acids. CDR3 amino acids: CASSFGLAVGNEQFF. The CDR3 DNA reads TGTGCCAGCAGCTTCGGACTAGCGGTTGGCAATGAGCAGTTCTTC.

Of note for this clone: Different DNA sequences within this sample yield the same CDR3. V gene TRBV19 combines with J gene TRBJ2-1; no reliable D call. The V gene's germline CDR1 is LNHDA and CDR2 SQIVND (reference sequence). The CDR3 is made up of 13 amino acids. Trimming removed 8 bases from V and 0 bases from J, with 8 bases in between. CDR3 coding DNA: TGTGCCAGTTCCCCGAGCTCCTACAATGAGCAGTTCTTC. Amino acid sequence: CASSPSSYNEQFF.

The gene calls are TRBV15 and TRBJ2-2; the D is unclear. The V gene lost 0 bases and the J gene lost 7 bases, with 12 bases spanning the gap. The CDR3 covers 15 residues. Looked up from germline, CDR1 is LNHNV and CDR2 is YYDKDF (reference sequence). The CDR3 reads CATSRDASSGGELFF. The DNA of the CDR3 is TGTGCCACCAGCAGAGATGCGTCTTCCGGCGGGGAGCTGTTTTTT.

The CDR3 is CSASPGATNEKLFF. The CDR3 region has the DNA TGCAGTGCTAGTCCCGGGGCAACTAATGAAAAACTGTTTTTT. This chain links TRBV20-1 with TRBJ1-4, with no clear D. Germline V gene data show CDR1 as DFQATT and CDR2 as SNEGSKA (reference sequence). Trimming shortened V by 3 bases and J by 0 bases, and 8 bases separated the two germline ends. The CDR3 covers 14 residues.

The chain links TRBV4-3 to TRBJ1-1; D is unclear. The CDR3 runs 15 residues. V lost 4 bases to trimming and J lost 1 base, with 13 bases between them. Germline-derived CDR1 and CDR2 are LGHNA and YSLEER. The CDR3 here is CASSLDTRGNTEAFF. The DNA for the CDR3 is TGCGCCAGCAGCCTAGACACCCGGGGGAACACTGAAGCTTTCTTT.

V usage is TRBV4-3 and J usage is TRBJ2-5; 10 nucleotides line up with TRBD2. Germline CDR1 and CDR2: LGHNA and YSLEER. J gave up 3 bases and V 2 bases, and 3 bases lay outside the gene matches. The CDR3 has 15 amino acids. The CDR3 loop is CASSQTLAGEETQYF. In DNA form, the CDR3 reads TGCGCCAGCAGCCAAACTCTAGCGGGAGAAGAGACCCAGTACTTC.

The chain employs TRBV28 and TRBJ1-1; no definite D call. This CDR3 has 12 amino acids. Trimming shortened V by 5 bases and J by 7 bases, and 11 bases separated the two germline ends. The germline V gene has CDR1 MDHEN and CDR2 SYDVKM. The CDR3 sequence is CASSLGPYEAFF. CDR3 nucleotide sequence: TGTGCCAGCAGTCTCGGTCCGTATGAAGCTTTCTTT. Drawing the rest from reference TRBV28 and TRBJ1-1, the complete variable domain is DVKVTQSSRYLVKRTGEKVFLECVQDMDHENMFWYRQDPGLGLRLIYFSYDVKMKEKGDIPEGYSVSREKKERFSLILESASTNQTSMYLCASSLGPYEAFFGQGTRLTVV.

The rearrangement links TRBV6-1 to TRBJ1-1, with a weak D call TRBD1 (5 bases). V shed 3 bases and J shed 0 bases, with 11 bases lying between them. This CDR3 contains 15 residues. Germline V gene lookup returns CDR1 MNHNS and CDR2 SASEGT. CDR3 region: CASSEGGYMNTEAFF. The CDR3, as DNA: TGTGCCAGCAGTGAGGGGGGATACATGAACACTGAAGCTTTCTTT.

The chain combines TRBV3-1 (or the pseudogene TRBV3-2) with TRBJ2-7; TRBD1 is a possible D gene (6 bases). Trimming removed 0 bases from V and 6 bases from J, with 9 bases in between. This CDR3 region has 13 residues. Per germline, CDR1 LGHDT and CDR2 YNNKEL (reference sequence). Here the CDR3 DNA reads TGTGCCAGCAGCCAAGATAGGGGGATCGAGCAGTACTTC. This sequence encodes CASSQDRGIEQYF.

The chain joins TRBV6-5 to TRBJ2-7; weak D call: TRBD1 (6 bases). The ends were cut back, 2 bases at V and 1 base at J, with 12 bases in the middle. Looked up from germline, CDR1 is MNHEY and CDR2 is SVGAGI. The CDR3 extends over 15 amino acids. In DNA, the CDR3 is TGTGCCAGCAGTTACGGATCGGACAGTTCCTACGAGCAGTACTTC. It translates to CASSYGSDSSYEQYF.

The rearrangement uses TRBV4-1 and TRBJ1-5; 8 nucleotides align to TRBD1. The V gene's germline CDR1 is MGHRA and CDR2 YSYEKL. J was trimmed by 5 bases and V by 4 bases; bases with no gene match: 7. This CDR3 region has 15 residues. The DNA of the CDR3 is TGCGCCAGCAGCCCGTGGACAGGGAGCGATCAGCCCCAGCATTTT. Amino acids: CASSPWTGSDQPQHF.

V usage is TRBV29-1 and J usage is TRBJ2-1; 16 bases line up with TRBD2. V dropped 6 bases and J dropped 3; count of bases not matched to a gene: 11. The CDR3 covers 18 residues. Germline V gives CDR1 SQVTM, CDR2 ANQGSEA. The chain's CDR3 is CSVLGLAGGSYLYNEQFF. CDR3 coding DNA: TGCAGCGTCCTGGGACTAGCGGGAGGGTCTTACCTCTACAATGAGCAGTTCTTC.

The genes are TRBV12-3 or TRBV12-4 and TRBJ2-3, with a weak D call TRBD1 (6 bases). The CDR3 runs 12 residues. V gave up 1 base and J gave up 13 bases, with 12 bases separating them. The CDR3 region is CASSLGGQGKYF. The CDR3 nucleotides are TGTGCCAGCAGTTTAGGGGGGCAGGGGAAGTATTTT.

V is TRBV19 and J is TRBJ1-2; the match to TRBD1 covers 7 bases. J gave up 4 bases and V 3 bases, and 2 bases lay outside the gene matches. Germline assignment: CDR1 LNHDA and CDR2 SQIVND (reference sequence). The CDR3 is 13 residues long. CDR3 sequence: CASSMDRSYGYTF. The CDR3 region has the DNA TGTGCCAGTAGTATGGACAGGTCCTATGGCTACACCTTC. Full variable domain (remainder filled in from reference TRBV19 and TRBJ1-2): DGGITQSPKYLFRKEGQNVTLSCEQNLNHDAMYWYRQDPGQGLRLIYYSQIVNDFQKGDIAEGYSVSREKKESFPLTVTSAQKNPTAFYLCASSMDRSYGYTFGSGTRLTVV.

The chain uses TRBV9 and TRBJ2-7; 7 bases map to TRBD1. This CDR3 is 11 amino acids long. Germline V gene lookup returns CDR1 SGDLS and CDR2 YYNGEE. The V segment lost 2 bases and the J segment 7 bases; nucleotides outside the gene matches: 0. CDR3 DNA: TGTGCCAGCAGCGTGGACAGGGAGCAGTACTTC. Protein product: CASSVDREQYF.

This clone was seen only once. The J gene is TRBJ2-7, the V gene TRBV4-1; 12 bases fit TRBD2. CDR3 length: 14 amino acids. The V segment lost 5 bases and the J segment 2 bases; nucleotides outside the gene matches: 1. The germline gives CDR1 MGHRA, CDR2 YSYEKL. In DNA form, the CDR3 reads TGCGCCAGCAGCGGACTAGCGGGAACCTACGAGCAGTACTTC. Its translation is CASSGLAGTYEQYF.

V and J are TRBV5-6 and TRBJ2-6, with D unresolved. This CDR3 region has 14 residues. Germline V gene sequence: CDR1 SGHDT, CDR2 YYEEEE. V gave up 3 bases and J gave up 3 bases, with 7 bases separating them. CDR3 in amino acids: CASSSLVGANVLTF. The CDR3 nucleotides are TGTGCCAGCAGCTCCCTCGTTGGGGCCAACGTCCTGACTTTC.

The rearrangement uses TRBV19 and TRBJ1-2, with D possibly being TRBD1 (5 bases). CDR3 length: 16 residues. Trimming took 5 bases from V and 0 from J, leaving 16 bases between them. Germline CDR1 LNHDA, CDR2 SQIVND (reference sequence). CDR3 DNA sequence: TGTGCCAGTAGTCCAGCGGGGCGCGGGTCTAACTATGGCTACACCTTC. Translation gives CASSPAGRGSNYGYTF.

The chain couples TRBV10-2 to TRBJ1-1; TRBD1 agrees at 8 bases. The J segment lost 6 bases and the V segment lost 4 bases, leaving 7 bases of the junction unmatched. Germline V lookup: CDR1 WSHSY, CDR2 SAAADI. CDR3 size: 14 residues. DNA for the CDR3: TGCGCCAGCAGTGTCTACAGGGGGAGGGCTGAAGCTTTCTTT. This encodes CASSVYRGRAEAFF.

In nucleotides, the CDR3 is TGTGCCAGCAGTCGCCAGACAGGGCGACCTGAAGCTTTCTTT. It yields the protein CASSRQTGRPEAFF. V usage is TRBV2 and J usage is TRBJ1-1, with 7 positions matching TRBD1. Germline CDR1 and CDR2: SNHLY and FYNNEI. J gave up 6 bases and V 5 bases, and 9 bases lay outside the gene matches. CDR3 length equals 14 residues.

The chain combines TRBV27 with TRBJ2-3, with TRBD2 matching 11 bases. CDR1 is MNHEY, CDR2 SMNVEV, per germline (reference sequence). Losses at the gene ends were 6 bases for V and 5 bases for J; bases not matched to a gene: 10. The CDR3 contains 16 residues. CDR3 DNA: TGTGCCAGCAGCGAAAGACTAGCGGGACTTGTAGATACGCAGTATTTT. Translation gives CASSERLAGLVDTQYF.

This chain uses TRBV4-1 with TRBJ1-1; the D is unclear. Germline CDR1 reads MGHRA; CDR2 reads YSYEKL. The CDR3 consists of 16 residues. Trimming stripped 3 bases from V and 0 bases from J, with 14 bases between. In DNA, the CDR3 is TGCGCCAGCAGCCAGGGTAGCCGGTTGTTGAACACTGAAGCTTTCTTT. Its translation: CASSQGSRLLNTEAFF.

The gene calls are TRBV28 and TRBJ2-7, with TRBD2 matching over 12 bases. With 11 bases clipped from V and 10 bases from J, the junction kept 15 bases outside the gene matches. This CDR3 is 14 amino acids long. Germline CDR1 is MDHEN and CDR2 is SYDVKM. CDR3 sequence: CALPPLAGGPTQYF. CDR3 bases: TGTGCCCTACCACCCCTAGCGGGAGGGCCTACTCAGTACTTC.

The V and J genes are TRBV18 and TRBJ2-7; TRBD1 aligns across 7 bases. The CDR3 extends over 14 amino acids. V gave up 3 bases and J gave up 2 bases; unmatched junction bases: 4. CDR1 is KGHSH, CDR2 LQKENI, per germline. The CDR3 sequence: CASSPGTAAYEQYF. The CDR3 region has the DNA TGTGCCAGCTCACCCGGGACAGCAGCCTACGAGCAGTACTTC.

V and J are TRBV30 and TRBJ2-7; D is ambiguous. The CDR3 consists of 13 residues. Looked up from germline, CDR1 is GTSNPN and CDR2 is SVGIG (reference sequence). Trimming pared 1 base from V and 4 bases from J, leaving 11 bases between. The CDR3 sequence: CAWSATDPYEQYF. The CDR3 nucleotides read TGTGCCTGGAGTGCTACAGATCCTTACGAGCAGTACTTC.

The CDR3 reads CASSSTSSSYEQYF. The CDR3 DNA reads TGCGCCAGCAGCTCAACCTCTAGCTCCTACGAGCAGTACTTC. The chain combines TRBV5-1 with TRBJ2-7; D is unresolved. The germline V gene encodes CDR1 SGHRS and CDR2 YFSETQ. V dropped 3 bases and J dropped 0 bases, with 10 bases sitting between them. The CDR3 is 14 residues long. The entire variable domain, with the rest obtained from reference TRBV5-1 and TRBJ2-7, is as follows: KAGVTQTPRYLIKTRGQQVTLSCSPISGHRSVSWYQQTPGQGLQFLFEYFSETQRNKGNFPGRFSGRQFSNSRSEMNVSTLELGDSALYLCASSSTSSSYEQYFGPGTRLTVT.

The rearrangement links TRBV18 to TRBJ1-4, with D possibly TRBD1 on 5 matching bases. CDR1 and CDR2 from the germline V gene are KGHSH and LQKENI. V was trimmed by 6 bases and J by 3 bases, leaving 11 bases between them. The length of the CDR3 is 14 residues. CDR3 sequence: CASSQQESNEKLFF. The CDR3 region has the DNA TGTGCCAGCTCTCAACAGGAGTCTAATGAAAAACTGTTTTTT.

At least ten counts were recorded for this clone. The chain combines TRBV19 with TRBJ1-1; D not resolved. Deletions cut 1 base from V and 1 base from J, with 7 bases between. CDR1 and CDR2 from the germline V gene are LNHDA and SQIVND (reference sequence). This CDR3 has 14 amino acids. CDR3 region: CASSIGLPNTEAFF. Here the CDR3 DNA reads TGTGCCAGTAGTATAGGCCTACCGAACACTGAAGCTTTCTTT.

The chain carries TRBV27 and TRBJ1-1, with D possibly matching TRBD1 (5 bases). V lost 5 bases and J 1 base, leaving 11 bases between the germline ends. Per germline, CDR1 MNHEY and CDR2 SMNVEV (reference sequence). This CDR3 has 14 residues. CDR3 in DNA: TGTGCCAGCAGTCCCCGTGGACAGAACACTGAAGCTTTCTTT. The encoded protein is CASSPRGQNTEAFF.